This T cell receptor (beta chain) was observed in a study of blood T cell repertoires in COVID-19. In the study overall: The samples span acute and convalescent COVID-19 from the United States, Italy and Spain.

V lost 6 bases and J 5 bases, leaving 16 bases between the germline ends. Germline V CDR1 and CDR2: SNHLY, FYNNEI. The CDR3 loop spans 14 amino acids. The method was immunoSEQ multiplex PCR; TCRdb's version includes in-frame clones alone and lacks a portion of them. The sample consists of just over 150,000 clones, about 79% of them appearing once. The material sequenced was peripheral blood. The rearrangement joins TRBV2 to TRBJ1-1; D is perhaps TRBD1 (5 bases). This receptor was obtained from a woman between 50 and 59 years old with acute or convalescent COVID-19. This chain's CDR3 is CASRGVEVRTEAFF. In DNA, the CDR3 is TGTGCCAGCAGAGGGGTTGAAGTGCGGACTGAAGCTTTCTTT.